This entry describes one TCR beta chain. Its specificity is not known. The V end was cut by 6 bases, the J end by 0 bases, with 12 bases between. Germline assignment: CDR1 MNHNY and CDR2 SVGAGI (reference sequence). The length of the CDR3 is 15 residues. This record belongs to a study of cytomegalovirus exposure and HLA in healthy donors. Study-level results: Likely technical artifact: a cluster of highly shared sequence variants.

With 60 Vbeta and 13 Jbeta primers, the PCR was carried out. The repertoire was sequenced with immunoSEQ multiplex PCR; TCRdb's copy has only in-frame clones and lacks some. The table shows about 150,000 clones, with 80% to 90% occurring only once. The chain is built from TRBV6-6 and TRBJ2-4; D is possibly TRBD2 (6 bases). This TCR came from a male donor in good health and CMV-seronegative. Sequencing used PBMCs. CDR3 sequence: CASSAGTLAKNIQYF. CDR3 bases: TGTGCCAGCAGCGCTGGGACTTTAGCCAAAAACATTCAGTACTTC.